This T cell receptor (beta chain) was captured in a study of blood T cell repertoires in COVID-19. Whole-study context: The samples span acute and convalescent COVID-19 from the United States, Italy and Spain. PBMCs, B-cell-depleted T cells, or T cells were the source of the cDNA or gDNA that made up the material.

CDR1 is SNHLY and CDR2 is FYNNEI in the germline V gene. The V end lost 5 bases, the J end lost 5 bases, and 12 bases lay between the germline ends. This CDR3 contains 13 residues. Per the study methods: Using reference gene primer amplification, nucleated cell counts were estimated. Only in-frame clones appear in the TCRdb table, and some are missing; sequencing was by immunoSEQ multiplex PCR. From that table come the V and J calls and clone size; the DNA was used to work out D and trimming. Altogether 230,000 or so clones are present, roughly 82% being singletons, with the ten largest covering around 2.4%.

The chain has TRBV2 and TRBJ1-1; D call uncertain. The sequence was collected from a man aged 40-49 years who had recovered from COVID-19. Source material: peripheral blood. CDR3 nucleotide sequence: TGTGCCAGCAGTTCTACCGGGATTACTGAAGCTTTCTTT. This translates into CASSSTGITEAFF.